This is a list of T cell receptor beta chains from one sample in a study of PD-1 blockade in mismatch repair-deficient tumors. Sequenced by immunoSEQ multiplex PCR; TCRdb stores in-frame clones only, minus some. The sample records 70,000 to 90,000 clones, roughly 80% being singletons. Sequenced here: peripheral blood, sampled 44 weeks after starting pembrolizumab. Receptors were obtained from an adult with mismatch repair-deficient cancer. CDR3s leave out the opening cysteine and the closing phenylalanine or tryptophan. Each record gives: CDR3 protein, CDR3 length, clone size, V gene. Size tells how often a clone was seen (once, few, many) or the class of an expanded clone, and some rows leave it out.

ASNHAGGPSDTQY,13,NA,TRBV5-1
AWSSQLETQY,10,NA,TRBV30
ASSLLSSGRTNEQF,14,once,TRBV11-1
ASSLGGLGYEQY,12,NA,TRBV7-9
ASSISGRLGEQY,12,NA,TRBV19
ASSLGQSYEQY,11,NA,TRBV13
ASSLNSGSQETQY,13,few,TRBV11-1
ASSYSSGTDTQY,12,NA,TRBV6-5
ASRLRGGHNEQF,12,NA,TRBV6-5
AWSGRPGAEAF,11,NA,TRBV30
ASSLHSGRNPEQF,13,NA,TRBV7-3
ASSLGTGDQPQH,12,NA,TRBV5-1
ASSERSLGTEAF,12,once,TRBV2
ASSLGQANSGNTIY,14,once,TRBV5-1
ASSLNREYGYT,11,NA,TRBV5-1
ASSLQGLTEAF,11,medium-sized,TRBV11-2
ASSSGLAGVGADTQY,15,NA,TRBV5-4
ASSSRLTYEQY,11,NA,TRBV6-5
ASTLQRENNEQF,12,NA,TRBV7-9
ASSPGLWAGAIETQY,15,NA,TRBV27
SVEDYGYT,8,few,TRBV29-1
ASGPRTGPYGYT,12,NA,TRBV19
AIGGSYNEQF,10,NA,TRBV15
ASSTGYSGDTQY,12,NA,TRBV7-8
SGQYTEAF,8,once,TRBV29-1
ASSLSAGIGWDEQF,14,NA,TRBV27
ASSVGGQGFTNYGYT,15,few,TRBV9
ASSNQMNTEAF,11,NA,TRBV7-3
ASSSNGEPTDTQY,13,NA,TRBV5-1
ASSLIPGRSTDTQY,14,NA,TRBV7-2
ASSTREDRDGYT,12,NA,TRBV19